The clone carrying this TCR beta chain was picked up one time. Its target is unknown. This sample is drawn from a study of T cell responses to AZD1222 COVID-19 vaccine. General study results and limits: Seropositive status at baseline applied to only a handful of AZD1222 recipients. Spike-specific TCR breadth and depth both grew after two AZD1222 doses.

V shed 6 bases and J 8 bases; nucleotides not matched to a gene: 2. This CDR3 region has 12 residues. Per germline, CDR1 SNHLY and CDR2 FYNNEI. Sequenced by immunoSEQ multiplex PCR; TCRdb stores in-frame clones only, minus some. Altogether about 130,000 clones are present, over 90% being singletons, with the ten largest covering more than 0.7%. The chain uses TRBV2 and TRBJ1-1; 11 nucleotides match TRBD1. This TCR came from an adult in good health. The source was peripheral blood, collected on day 0 of AZD1222 vaccination. In nucleotides, the CDR3 is TGTGCCAGCAGGGGACAGGGGGAAGAAGCTTTCTTT. It encodes CASRGQGEEAFF.